The clone carrying this TCR beta chain was observed a few times. The data belong to a study of beta chain features in type 1 diabetes. Expressed TCRB transcripts were sequenced because the entire RNA isolate underwent reverse transcription. Profiling relied on immunoSEQ multiplex PCR, and the TCRdb table lists in-frame clones only, not all of them. The sample lists hundreds of thousands of clones, around 12% occurring once. The sample was naive CD4+ T cells from blood. This TCR was sampled from a man aged 18 to 29 in good health.

The CDR3 spells CASSWTSGSLGTDTQYF. CDR3 bases: TGTGCCAGCAGCTGGACTAGCGGGTCCCTTGGCACAGATACGCAGTATTTT. The chain couples TRBV7-2 to TRBJ2-3, with 11 bases that match TRBD2. The junction had 7 bases not matched to a gene; V was cut back by 4 bases and J by 1 base. Germline CDR1 is SGHTA and CDR2 is FQGNSA. The CDR3 is 17 residues long. Full variable domain (remainder filled in from reference TRBV7-2 and TRBJ2-3): GAGVSQSPSNKVTEKGKDVELRCDPISGHTALYWYRQSLGQGLEFLIYFQGNSAPDKSGLPSDRFSAERTGGSVSTLTIQRTQQEDSAVYLCASSWTSGSLGTDTQYFGPGTRLTVL.